The present T cell receptor beta chain was sequenced within a study of shared clonotypes between healthy human individuals. General study results and limits: As a rule, naive subsets had a larger estimated richness than memory subsets.

As concerns this clone: Its antigen remains unknown.

V lost 4 bases to trimming and J lost 2 bases, with 12 bases between them. Per the germline V gene, CDR1 is MGHRA and CDR2 is YSYEKL. This CDR3 is built from 14 residues. The naive CD8 subset, CD45RO-negative cells positively selected for CCR7, excluded terminally differentiated effector memory CD45RA+ cells. The data were produced by immunoSEQ multiplex PCR, yet TCRdb's version contains in-frame clones alone and is incomplete. In the table there are around 2.1 million clones, just over 90% of which are singletons. The specimen sequenced was naive CD8+ T cells from PBMCs. V is TRBV4-1 and J is TRBJ2-7; D is uncertain. The receptor was derived from a man younger than 30 in good health. Some clones in this sample may be carry-over from other donors' samples. Written as DNA, the CDR3 is TGCGCCAGCAGCCCTAGGGCTACCGCCTACGAGCAGTACTTC. Amino acids: CASSPRATAYEQYF.